This passage covers 28 T cell receptor beta chains from one sample sequenced in a study of cytomegalovirus exposure and HLA in healthy donors. Researchers ran the PCR with 60 Vbeta and 13 Jbeta primers. TCRdb keeps only in-frame clones here, not all; method: immunoSEQ multiplex PCR. The data contain some 190,000 clones, around 90% of them singletons. The sample was PBMCs. The origin of the receptors is a boy aged 2-9 years in good health and CMV-seronegative.

In DNA form, the CDR3 reads TGTGCCAGCAGTTTACAGTGGTCTTCCGAAAAACTGTTTTTT. Residues: CASSLQWSSEKLFF. The V call is TRBV28, the J call TRBJ1-4; D is unresolved. CDR3 length equals 14 residues. CDR1 MDHEN and CDR2 SYDVKM come from the germline V gene. V lost 2 bases to trimming and J lost 8 bases, with 12 bases between them.

The chain links TRBV7-2 to TRBJ2-1, with 10 bases identical to TRBD2. The length of the CDR3 is 16 residues. J was trimmed by 2 bases and V by 5 bases; bases with no gene match: 6. Germline CDR1 SGHTA, CDR2 FQGNSA. CDR3 DNA: TGTGCCAGCAGCACCTCTAGCGGGGGTCCCTACAATGAGCAGTTCTTC. Encoded protein: CASSTSSGGPYNEQFF.

The chain has TRBV10-3 and TRBJ1-2; the D is unclear. This CDR3 spans 13 amino acids. CDR1 and CDR2 from the germline V gene are ENHRY and SYGVKD. The germline V and J ends were trimmed by 8 bases and 8 bases, with 18 bases remaining between them. The CDR3 coding sequence is TGTGCCATCCAACATGGGGAGGCGGAGGGCTACACCTTC. Protein: CAIQHGEAEGYTF.

The V call is TRBV6-1, the J call TRBJ2-5, with TRBD1 matching over 8 bases. The CDR3 loop spans 15 amino acids. Trimming cost V 6 bases and J 3 bases; bases outside gene matches: 9. Looked up from germline, CDR1 is MNHNS and CDR2 is SASEGT. In DNA, the CDR3 is TGTGCCAGCAGCTATATTCTACAGGGGGAAGAGACCCAGTACTTC. It is translated as CASSYILQGEETQYF.

The V gene is TRBV6-5, the J gene TRBJ1-2, with D tentatively TRBD1 (5 bases). Germline assignment: CDR1 MNHEY and CDR2 SVGAGI. Trimming cost V 6 bases and J 2 bases, with 16 bases left between them. The CDR3 extends over 15 amino acids. The CDR3 DNA reads TGTGCCAGCAGAATGGGAAGGGGCTTAAACTATGGCTACACCTTC. Its translation is CASRMGRGLNYGYTF.

J is TRBJ1-2 and V is TRBV19; 7 bases align to TRBD1. V lost 6 bases and J lost 5; bases outside the gene matches: 12. Germline loops: CDR1 LNHDA, CDR2 SQIVND (reference sequence). The length of the CDR3 is 15 residues. CDR3 bases: TGTGCCAGTAGCGGGGACAGAAACCTCTTTTATGGCTACACCTTC. Amino acids: CASSGDRNLFYGYTF. The full variable domain, in which reference TRBV19 and TRBJ1-2 provide the parts outside the CDR3, is DGGITQSPKYLFRKEGQNVTLSCEQNLNHDAMYWYRQDPGQGLRLIYYSQIVNDFQKGDIAEGYSVSREKKESFPLTVTSAQKNPTAFYLCASSGDRNLFYGYTFGSGTRLTVV.

The CDR3 loop is CASSPLAGGEDEQYF. CDR3 DNA: TGTGCCAGCAGCCCACTAGCGGGAGGGGAGGACGAGCAGTACTTC. The rearrangement uses TRBV4-2 and TRBJ2-7; TRBD2 matches 13 bases. This CDR3 region has 15 residues. CDR1 and CDR2 (germline): LGHNA, YNFKEQ. Unmatched junction bases numbered 5, after V lost 4 bases and J lost 5 bases.

The chain couples TRBV7-2 to TRBJ2-1; TRBD2 matches at 10 bases. Germline V gene data show CDR1 as SGHTA and CDR2 as FQGNSA. CDR3 length: 16 amino acids. V was pared by 5 bases and J by 6 bases, with 10 bases of the junction left unmatched. CDR3 loop: CASSVGAGGPRNEQFF. Written as DNA, the CDR3 is TGTGCCAGCAGCGTGGGAGCGGGAGGGCCACGCAATGAGCAGTTCTTC. The whole variable domain, remainder taken from reference TRBV7-2 and TRBJ2-1, is GAGVSQSPSNKVTEKGKDVELRCDPISGHTALYWYRQSLGQGLEFLIYFQGNSAPDKSGLPSDRFSAERTGGSVSTLTIQRTQQEDSAVYLCASSVGAGGPRNEQFFGPGTRLTVL.

The chain recombines TRBV18 with TRBJ2-1; 7 bases line up with TRBD1. This CDR3 is 15 amino acids long. Trimming removed 5 bases from V and 4 bases from J; junction bases left unmatched: 8. Germline CDR1 KGHSH, CDR2 LQKENI. The CDR3 coding sequence is TGTGCCAGCTCATCAGACAGGGACCAATACAATGAGCAGTTCTTC. It translates to CASSSDRDQYNEQFF.

The genes are TRBV19 and TRBJ1-1; perhaps TRBD1 as D (5 bases). Deletions cut 3 bases from V and 3 bases from J, with 14 bases between. Germline CDR1 and CDR2: LNHDA and SQIVND (reference sequence). This CDR3 spans 15 amino acids. The CDR3 coding sequence is TGTGCCAGTAGTATCTCTGCAGGGAGGGACACTGAAGCTTTCTTT. Protein sequence: CASSISAGRDTEAFF.

This clone was counted a single time. V and J are TRBV7-3 and TRBJ2-2; 11 positions match TRBD1. Germline CDR1 and CDR2: SGHTA and FQGTGA. Unmatched junction bases numbered 2, after V lost 3 bases and J lost 5 bases. The CDR3 length is 15 residues. The CDR3 DNA reads TGTGCCAGCAGCTTCGGACAGGGGGCGACCGGGGAGCTGTTTTTT. This encodes CASSFGQGATGELFF.

In its sample, this clone was seen once. This CDR3 reads CASSLEQGPGNEQFF. The CDR3 DNA reads TGTGCCAGCAGCCTCGAACAGGGCCCTGGCAATGAGCAGTTCTTC. The chain carries TRBV13 and TRBJ2-1; the D gene is possibly TRBD1 (6 bases). The CDR3 contains 15 residues. Germline CDR1 reads PRHDT; CDR2 reads FYEKMQ (reference sequence). V was cut by 5 bases and J by 6 bases, with 17 bases left in between. Full variable domain (missing parts from reference TRBV13 and TRBJ2-1): AAGVIQSPRHLIKEKRETATLKCYPIPRHDTVYWYQQGPGQDPQFLISFYEKMQSDKGSIPDRFSAQQFSDYHSELNMSSLELGDSALYFCASSLEQGPGNEQFFGPGTRLTVL.

This clone was counted a few times. The chain links TRBV6-6 to TRBJ1-3, with 7 bases identical to TRBD1. The CDR3 totals 15 residues. V gave up 2 bases and J gave up 3 bases; unmatched junction bases: 4. The V gene's germline CDR1 is MNHNY and CDR2 SVGAGI (reference sequence). Here the CDR3 reads CASSYRTGSGNTIYF. The CDR3 DNA reads as TGTGCCAGCAGTTACAGGACAGGCAGTGGAAACACCATATATTTT.

This clone qualifies as medium-sized. The rearrangement links TRBV30 to TRBJ2-6; D possibly corresponds to TRBD1 (5 bases). V was clipped by 3 bases and J by 0 bases, with 15 bases between them. The CDR3 length is 17 residues. Germline V gives CDR1 GTSNPN, CDR2 SVGIG (reference sequence). The CDR3 loop reads CAWRVRDSHSGANVLTF. The CDR3 bases are TGTGCCTGGAGGGTCAGGGATTCTCACTCTGGGGCCAACGTCCTGACTTTC. Variable domain in full (rest from reference TRBV30 and TRBJ2-6): SQTIHQWPATLVQPVGSPLSLECTVEGTSNPNLYWYRQAAGRGLQLLFYSVGIGQISSEVPQNLSASRPQDRQFILSSKKLLLSDSGFYLCAWRVRDSHSGANVLTFGAGSRLTVL.

This clone occurred once. CDR3 coding DNA: TGTGCCAGCAATAGCGGGATGCCGAACACCGGGGAGCTGTTTTTT. It translates to CASNSGMPNTGELFF. The chain carries TRBV28 and TRBJ2-2, with TRBD2 identical over 8 bases. Germline lookup yields CDR1 MDHEN and CDR2 SYDVKM. The CDR3 extends over 15 amino acids. J gave up 0 bases and V 7 bases, and 4 bases lay outside the gene matches.

This chain uses TRBV5-1 with TRBJ2-4; a possible D gene is TRBD1 (5 bases). The CDR3 has 13 residues. CDR1 is SGHRS and CDR2 is YFSETQ in the germline V gene. The V gene lost 3 bases and the J gene lost 1 base, with 5 bases spanning the gap. CDR3 nucleotides: TGCGCCAGCAGCTCAGGGGCCAAAAACATTCAGTACTTC. This gives the protein CASSSGAKNIQYF.

The sample holds a few counts of this clone. V is TRBV4-1 and J is TRBJ1-6; D gene uncertain. From germline, CDR1 is MGHRA and CDR2 YSYEKL. CDR3 length equals 14 residues. V was clipped by 1 base and J by 10 bases, with 11 bases between them. CDR3 region: CASSQVSVLSPLHF. As DNA, the CDR3 is TGCGCCAGCAGCCAAGTCAGCGTGTTATCACCCCTCCACTTT.

The chain employs TRBV19 and TRBJ2-3; TRBD2 is a possible D gene (7 bases). The ends were cut back, 4 bases at V and 3 bases at J, with 14 bases in the middle. The CDR3 spans 15 residues. In germline, CDR1 is LNHDA, CDR2 SQIVND (reference sequence). The CDR3 protein is CASSTGGTKTDTQYF. CDR3 nucleotide sequence: TGTGCCAGTAGTACCGGGGGGACAAAAACAGATACGCAGTATTTT.

The chain couples TRBV18 to TRBJ1-1; TRBD1 is a possible D gene (6 bases). Germline V gives CDR1 KGHSH, CDR2 LQKENI. This CDR3 has 16 residues. With 4 bases removed from V and 4 bases from J, the gap between germline ends came to 19 bases. CDR3 region: CASSHWDKVDGTEAFF. The CDR3 nucleotides are TGTGCCAGCTCACATTGGGACAAGGTCGATGGCACTGAAGCTTTCTTT.

The chain couples TRBV7-8 to TRBJ2-6, with TRBD2 identical over 8 bases. V dropped 5 bases and J dropped 0; count of bases not matched to a gene: 0. The CDR3 is 15 residues long. From germline, CDR1 is SGHVS and CDR2 FQNEAQ. The CDR3 is CASSRGGSGANVLTF. The CDR3 DNA sequence: TGTGCCAGCAGCCGGGGGGGCTCTGGGGCCAACGTCCTGACTTTC.

This chain joins TRBV29-1 and TRBJ2-2; 9 bases agree with TRBD2. V lost 4 bases, J lost 4 bases, and 4 bases stayed unmatched. CDR1 is SQVTM and CDR2 is ANQGSEA in the germline V gene. The CDR3 spans 14 residues. The CDR3 DNA sequence: TGCAGCGTTGGTAGCGGGAGTGGCACCGGGGAGCTGTTTTTT. It specifies CSVGSGSGTGELFF.

V is TRBV19 and J is TRBJ1-5; possibly TRBD1 for D (5 bases). The CDR3 spans 13 residues. The germline V and J ends were trimmed by 8 bases and 6 bases, with 14 bases remaining between them. CDR1 and CDR2 from the germline V gene are LNHDA and SQIVND (reference sequence). The CDR3, as DNA: TGTGCCAGTGGCCTCAGGGCGGTTCAGCCCCAGCATTTT. Its translation: CASGLRAVQPQHF.

The chain combines TRBV28 with TRBJ1-6, with D uncertain. Trimming stripped 3 bases from V and 0 bases from J, with 15 bases between. The V gene's germline CDR1 is MDHEN and CDR2 SYDVKM. The CDR3 loop spans 18 amino acids. This chain's CDR3 is CASSFGLRGSSYNSPLHF. Written as DNA, the CDR3 is TGTGCCAGCAGTTTCGGTCTTCGGGGAAGCTCCTATAATTCACCCCTCCACTTT.

The chain joins TRBV5-1 to TRBJ2-1; tentatively, D is TRBD1 (6 bases). CDR3 length: 14 residues. Germline V CDR1 and CDR2: SGHRS, YFSETQ. Trimming cost V 3 bases and J 5 bases, with 12 bases left between them. CDR3 sequence reads: CASSWGLGNNEQFF. CDR3 in DNA: TGCGCCAGCAGCTGGGGGCTAGGCAACAATGAGCAGTTCTTC.

This chain links TRBV28 with TRBJ2-7; D may be TRBD1 (6 bases). Trimming took 3 bases from V and 0 from J, leaving 18 bases between them. CDR3 size: 17 residues. Germline V gene lookup returns CDR1 MDHEN and CDR2 SYDVKM. CDR3 sequence: CASSFWGRGHLSYEQYF. CDR3 in DNA: TGTGCCAGCAGTTTTTGGGGCCGGGGACACCTCTCCTACGAGCAGTACTTC.

In its sample, this clone was seen once. The sample has other DNA sequences that encode this CDR3 too. The genes are TRBV2 and TRBJ2-5, with 9 bases aligning to TRBD1. The CDR3 totals 17 residues. Germline values: CDR1 SNHLY, CDR2 FYNNEI. V trimming: 5 bases; J trimming: 3 bases; junction bases outside the gene matches: 13. CDR3 DNA sequence: TGTGCCAGCAGTCCCTCCGGGACAGGGATTGGGGAAGAGACCCAGTACTTC. Protein sequence: CASSPSGTGIGEETQYF.

The V call is TRBV6-5, the J call TRBJ1-4, with D hard to call. The CDR3 sequence is 13 residues long. CDR1 is MNHEY and CDR2 is SVGAGI in the germline V gene. Trimming removed 8 bases from V and 7 bases from J, with 14 bases in between. The CDR3 protein is CASGEGFVEKLFF. The CDR3 DNA reads as TGTGCCAGCGGTGAGGGATTCGTTGAAAAACTGTTTTTT.

The chain couples TRBV6-5 to TRBJ1-2; D perhaps matches TRBD1 (6 bases). V was cut by 7 bases and J by 4 bases, with 16 bases left in between. The V gene's germline CDR1 is MNHEY and CDR2 SVGAGI. CDR3 length equals 14 residues. The CDR3 bases are TGTGCCAGCACAGGGGCCGCGTCGGGCTATGGCTACACCTTC. Translation gives CASTGAASGYGYTF.